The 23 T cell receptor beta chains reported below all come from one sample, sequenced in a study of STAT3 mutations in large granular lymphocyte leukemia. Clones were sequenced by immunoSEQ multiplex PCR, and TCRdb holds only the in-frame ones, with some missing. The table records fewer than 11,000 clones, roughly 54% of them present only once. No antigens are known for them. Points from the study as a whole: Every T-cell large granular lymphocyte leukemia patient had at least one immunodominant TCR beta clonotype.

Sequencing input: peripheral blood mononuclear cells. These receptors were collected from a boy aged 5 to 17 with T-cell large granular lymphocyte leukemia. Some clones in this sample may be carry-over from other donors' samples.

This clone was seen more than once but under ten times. The CDR3: CAWSVQGRDVNEQFF. CDR3 DNA sequence: TGTGCCTGGAGTGTACAGGGAAGGGACGTCAATGAGCAGTTCTTC. This rearrangement joins TRBV30 to TRBJ2-1, with a possible D match to TRBD1 (6 bases). With 0 bases removed from V and 6 bases from J, the gap between germline ends came to 15 bases. The CDR3 is 15 residues long. The germline gives CDR1 GTSNPN, CDR2 SVGIG (reference sequence).

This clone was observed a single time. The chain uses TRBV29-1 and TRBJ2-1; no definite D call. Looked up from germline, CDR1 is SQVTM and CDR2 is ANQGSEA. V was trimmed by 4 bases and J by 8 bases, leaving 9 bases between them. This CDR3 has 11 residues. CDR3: CSVVSDHEQFF. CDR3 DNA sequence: TGCAGCGTTGTCTCCGACCATGAGCAGTTCTTC.

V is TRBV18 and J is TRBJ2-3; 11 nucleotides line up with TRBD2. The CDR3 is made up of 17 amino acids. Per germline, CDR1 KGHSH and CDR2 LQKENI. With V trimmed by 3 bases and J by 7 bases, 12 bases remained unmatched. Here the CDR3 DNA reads TGTGCCAGCTCACCGGCGGTAGCGGGGGGGCCTTTACATACGCAGTATTTT. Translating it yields CASSPAVAGGPLHTQYF. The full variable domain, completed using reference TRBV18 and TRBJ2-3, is NAGVMQNPRHLVRRRGQEARLRCSPMKGHSHVYWYRQLPEEGLKFMVYLQKENIIDESGMPKERFSAEFPKEGPSILRIQQVVRGDSAAYFCASSPAVAGGPLHTQYFGPGTRLTVL.

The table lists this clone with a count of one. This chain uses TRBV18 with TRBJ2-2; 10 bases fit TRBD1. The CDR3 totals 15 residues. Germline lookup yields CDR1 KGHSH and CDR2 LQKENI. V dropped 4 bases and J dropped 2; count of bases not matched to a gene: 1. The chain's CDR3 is CASSRDRGNTGELFF. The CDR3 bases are TGTGCCAGCTCACGGGACAGGGGCAACACCGGGGAGCTGTTTTTT.

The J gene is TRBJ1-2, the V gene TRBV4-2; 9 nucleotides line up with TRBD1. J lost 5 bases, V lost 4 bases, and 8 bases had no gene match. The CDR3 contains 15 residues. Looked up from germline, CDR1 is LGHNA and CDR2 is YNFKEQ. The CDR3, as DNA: TGTGCCAGCAGCCCCGGGACAGGGCTCGGTTATGGCTACACCTTC. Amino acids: CASSPGTGLGYGYTF.

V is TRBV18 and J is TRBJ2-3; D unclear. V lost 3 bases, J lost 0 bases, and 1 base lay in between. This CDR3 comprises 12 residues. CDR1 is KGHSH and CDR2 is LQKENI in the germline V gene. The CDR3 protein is CASSPSTDTQYF. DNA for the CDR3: TGTGCCAGCTCACCTAGCACAGATACGCAGTATTTT.

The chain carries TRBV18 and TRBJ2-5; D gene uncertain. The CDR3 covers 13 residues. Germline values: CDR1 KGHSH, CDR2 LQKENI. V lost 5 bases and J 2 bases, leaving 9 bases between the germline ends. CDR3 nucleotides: TGTGCCAGCTCATGGGCGGAACAAGAGACCCAGTACTTC. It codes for CASSWAEQETQYF.

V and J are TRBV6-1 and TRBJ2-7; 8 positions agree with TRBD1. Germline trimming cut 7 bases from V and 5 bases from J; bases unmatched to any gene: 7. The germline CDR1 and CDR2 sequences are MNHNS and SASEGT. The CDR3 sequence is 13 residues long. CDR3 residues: CASMAGGYHEQYF. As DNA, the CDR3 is TGTGCCAGCATGGCAGGGGGCTACCACGAGCAGTACTTC.

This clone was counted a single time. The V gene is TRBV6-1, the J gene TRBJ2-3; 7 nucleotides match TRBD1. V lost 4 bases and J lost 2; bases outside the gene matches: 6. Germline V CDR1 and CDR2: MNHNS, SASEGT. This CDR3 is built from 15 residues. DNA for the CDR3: TGTGCCAGCAGTGCCCGGGACAGAGACACAGATACGCAGTATTTT. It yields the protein CASSARDRDTDTQYF.

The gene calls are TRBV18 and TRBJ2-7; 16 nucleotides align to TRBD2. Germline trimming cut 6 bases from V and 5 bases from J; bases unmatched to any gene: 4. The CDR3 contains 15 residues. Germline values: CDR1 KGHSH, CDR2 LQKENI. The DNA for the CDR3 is TGTGCCAGCTCCCCGGGACTAGCGGGAGGGAACGAGCAGTACTTC. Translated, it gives CASSPGLAGGNEQYF.

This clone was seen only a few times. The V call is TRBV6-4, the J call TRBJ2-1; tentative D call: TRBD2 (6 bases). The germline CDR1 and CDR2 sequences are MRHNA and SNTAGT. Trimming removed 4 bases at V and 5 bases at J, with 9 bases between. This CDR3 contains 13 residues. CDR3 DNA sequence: TGTGCCAGCAGTGCGGAGGGCCACAATGAGCAGTTCTTC. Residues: CASSAEGHNEQFF.

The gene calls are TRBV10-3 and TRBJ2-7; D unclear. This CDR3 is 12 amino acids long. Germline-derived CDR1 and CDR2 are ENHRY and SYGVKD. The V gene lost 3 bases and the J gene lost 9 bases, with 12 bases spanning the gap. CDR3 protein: CAISERTSVQYF. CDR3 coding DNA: TGTGCCATCAGTGAACGTACTTCGGTGCAGTACTTC.

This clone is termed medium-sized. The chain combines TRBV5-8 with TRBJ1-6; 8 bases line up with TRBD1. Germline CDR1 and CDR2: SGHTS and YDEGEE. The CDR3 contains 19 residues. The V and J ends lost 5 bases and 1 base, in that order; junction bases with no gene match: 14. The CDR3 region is CASSTRQGTQGSYNSPLHF. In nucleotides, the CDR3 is TGTGCCAGCAGTACACGACAGGGGACGCAAGGTTCCTATAATTCACCCCTCCACTTT.

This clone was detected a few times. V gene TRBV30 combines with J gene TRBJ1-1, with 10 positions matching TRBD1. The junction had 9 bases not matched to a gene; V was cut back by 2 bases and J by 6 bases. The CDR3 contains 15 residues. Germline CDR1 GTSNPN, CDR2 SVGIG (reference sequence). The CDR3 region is CAWSKWDRGLPEAFF. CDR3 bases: TGTGCCTGGAGTAAGTGGGACAGGGGTTTGCCTGAAGCTTTCTTT.

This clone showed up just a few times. CDR3 nucleotide sequence: TGTGCCAGCAGCTTAGCGTCAAGGAACACTGAAGCTTTCTTT. Its translation: CASSLASRNTEAFF. This chain joins TRBV7-9 and TRBJ1-1; D unclear. Germline V lookup: CDR1 SEHNR, CDR2 FQNEAQ (reference sequence). The CDR3 contains 14 residues. Trimming removed 0 bases at V and 1 base at J, with 6 bases between. Together with reference TRBV7-9 and TRBJ1-1, the CDR3 gives the full variable domain: DTGVSQNPRHKITKRGQNVTFRCDPISEHNRLYWYRQTLGQGPEFLTYFQNEAQLEKSRLLSDRFSAERPKGSFSTLEIQRTEQGDSAMYLCASSLASRNTEAFFGQGTRLTVV.

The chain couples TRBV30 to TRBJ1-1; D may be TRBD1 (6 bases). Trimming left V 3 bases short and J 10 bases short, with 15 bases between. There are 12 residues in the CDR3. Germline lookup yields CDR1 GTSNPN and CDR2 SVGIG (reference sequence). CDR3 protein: CAWSLQGRSAFF. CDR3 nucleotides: TGTGCCTGGAGCCTACAGGGACGTTCAGCTTTCTTT.

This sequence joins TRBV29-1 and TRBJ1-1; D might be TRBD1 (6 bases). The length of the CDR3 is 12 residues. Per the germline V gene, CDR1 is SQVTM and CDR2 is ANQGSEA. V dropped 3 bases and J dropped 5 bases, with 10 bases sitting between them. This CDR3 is CSVDTGKTEAFF. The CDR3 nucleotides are TGCAGCGTTGACACAGGGAAGACTGAAGCTTTCTTT.

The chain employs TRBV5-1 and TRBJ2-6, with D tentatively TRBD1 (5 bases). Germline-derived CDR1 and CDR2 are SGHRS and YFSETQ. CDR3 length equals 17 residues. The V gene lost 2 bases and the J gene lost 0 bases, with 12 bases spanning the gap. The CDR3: CASSFQTAFSGANVLTF. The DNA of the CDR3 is TGCGCCAGCAGCTTTCAGACAGCCTTCTCTGGGGCCAACGTCCTGACTTTC. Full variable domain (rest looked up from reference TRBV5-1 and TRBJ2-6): KAGVTQTPRYLIKTRGQQVTLSCSPISGHRSVSWYQQTPGQGLQFLFEYFSETQRNKGNFPGRFSGRQFSNSRSEMNVSTLELGDSALYLCASSFQTAFSGANVLTFGAGSRLTVL.

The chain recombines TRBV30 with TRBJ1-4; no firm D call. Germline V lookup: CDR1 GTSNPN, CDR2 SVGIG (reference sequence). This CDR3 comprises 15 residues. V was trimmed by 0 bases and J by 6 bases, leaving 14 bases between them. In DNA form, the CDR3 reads TGTGCCTGGAGTGTAGGAGGGCCAAACGATGAAAAACTGTTTTTT. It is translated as CAWSVGGPNDEKLFF.

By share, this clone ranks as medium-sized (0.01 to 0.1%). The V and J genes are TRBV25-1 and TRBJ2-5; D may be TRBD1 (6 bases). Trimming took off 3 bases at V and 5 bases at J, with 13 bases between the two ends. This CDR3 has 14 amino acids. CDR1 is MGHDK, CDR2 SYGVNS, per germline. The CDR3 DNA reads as TGTGCCAGCAGTGAGAGGGGGTCCTACGAGACCCAGTACTTC. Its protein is CASSERGSYETQYF.

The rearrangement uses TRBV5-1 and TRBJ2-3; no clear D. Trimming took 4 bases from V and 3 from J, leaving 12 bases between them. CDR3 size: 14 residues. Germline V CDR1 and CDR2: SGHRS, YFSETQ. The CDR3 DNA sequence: TGCGCCAGCAGCCGTAATCGGCCTACAGATACGCAGTATTTT. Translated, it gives CASSRNRPTDTQYF. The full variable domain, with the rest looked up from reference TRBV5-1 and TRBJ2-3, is KAGVTQTPRYLIKTRGQQVTLSCSPISGHRSVSWYQQTPGQGLQFLFEYFSETQRNKGNFPGRFSGRQFSNSRSEMNVSTLELGDSALYLCASSRNRPTDTQYFGPGTRLTVL.

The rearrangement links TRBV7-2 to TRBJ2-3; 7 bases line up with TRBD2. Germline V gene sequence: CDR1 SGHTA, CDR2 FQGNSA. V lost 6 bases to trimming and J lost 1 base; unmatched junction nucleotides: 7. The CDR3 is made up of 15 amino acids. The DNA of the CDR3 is TGTGCCAGCAGTCAGCTAGCGGTTGGCACAGATACGCAGTATTTT. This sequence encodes CASSQLAVGTDTQYF. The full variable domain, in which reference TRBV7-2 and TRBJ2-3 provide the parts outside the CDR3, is GAGVSQSPSNKVTEKGKDVELRCDPISGHTALYWYRQSLGQGLEFLIYFQGNSAPDKSGLPSDRFSAERTGGSVSTLTIQRTQQEDSAVYLCASSQLAVGTDTQYFGPGTRLTVL.

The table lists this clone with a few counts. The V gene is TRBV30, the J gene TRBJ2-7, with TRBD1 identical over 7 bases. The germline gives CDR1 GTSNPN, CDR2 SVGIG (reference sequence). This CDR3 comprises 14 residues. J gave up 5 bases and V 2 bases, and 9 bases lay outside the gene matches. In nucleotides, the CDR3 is TGTGCCTGGAGTCGAACAGGGGCCGGGGACGAGCAGTACTTC. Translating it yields CAWSRTGAGDEQYF.